Below, 30 T cell receptor beta chains from the same sample are listed, as sequenced in a study of read filtering for tumor transcriptome and immune sequencing. Molecular barcoded adaptors covering alpha/delta and beta/gamma chains were used on approximately 400 ng RNA. One entry per CDR3 protein, called by TCRdb with MiXCR from the reads. The data hold approximately 20,000 distinct CDR3 sequences, with roughly a fifth observed a single time. The sample was a population of CD138-negative cells sorted from bone marrow. These receptors originate from a donor at least 40 years old with multiple myeloma.

There are many counts of this clonotype. V is TRBV28 and J is TRBJ2-1; D is ambiguous. The CDR3 has 14 residues. Germline V CDR1 and CDR2: MDHEN, SYDVKM. Trimming cost V 0 bases and J 2 bases, with 5 bases left between them. The CDR3 bases are TGTGCCAGCAGTTTATGGGGGACCTACAATGAGCAGTTCTTC. Its translation is CASSLWGTYNEQFF.

As DNA, the CDR3 is TGTGCCAGCAGTGAGTACGGACAGACCTCAAGAACTGAAGCTTTCTTT. This codes for CASSEYGQTSRTEAFF. V and J are TRBV25-1 and TRBJ1-1; the D gene is possibly TRBD1 (6 bases). CDR3 size: 16 residues. Germline CDR1 and CDR2: MGHDK and SYGVNS. V lost 3 bases and J lost 5, with 19 bases in between.

This clonotype was seen ten or more times. The chain employs TRBV7-8 and TRBJ2-2; perhaps TRBD2 as D (5 bases). V lost 1 base, J lost 3 bases, and 12 bases lay in between. Germline V gene sequence: CDR1 SGHVS, CDR2 FQNEAQ. The CDR3 is 16 amino acids. The CDR3 loop is CASSLGTSLDTGELFF. In nucleotides, the CDR3 is TGTGCCAGCAGCTTAGGAACTAGTTTGGACACCGGGGAGCTGTTTTTT.

This clonotype was found a few times. Relative to the germline gene, one junction end is altered; a read error may explain this. V and J are TRBV20-1 and TRBJ2-5, with 13 nucleotides matching TRBD2. Germline CDR1 reads DFQATT; CDR2 reads SNEGSKA (reference sequence). The CDR3 is 11 residues long. In DNA form, the CDR3 reads TGCAGTGCTAGGGCCGGGACTAGCGGGGACTTC. This gives the protein CSARAGTSGDF.

There are a few counts of this clonotype. This rearrangement joins TRBV6-5 to TRBJ2-1; TRBD2 matches 8 bases. V lost 6 bases and J lost 16; bases outside the gene matches: 14. The CDR3 contains 13 residues. Germline V lookup: CDR1 MNHEY, CDR2 SVGAGI. CDR3 amino acids: CASSLAGIEGQFF. The CDR3 DNA is TGTGCCAGCAGCTTAGCGGGAATAGAGGGTCAATTCTTC.

This clonotype was recorded only once. This chain links TRBV20-1 with TRBJ2-3; the D call may be TRBD1 or TRBD2 (5 bases each). The V end lost 3 bases, the J end lost 10 bases, and 35 bases lay between the germline ends. Germline V gene lookup returns CDR1 DFQATT and CDR2 SNEGSKA (reference sequence). The CDR3 contains 19 residues. This CDR3 is CSASLFPRRTQRQGNAQYF. CDR3 sequence (DNA): TGCAGTGCTAGCCTCTTTCCACGGAGGACACAGAGACAAGGAAATGCGCAGTATTTT.

The rearrangement uses TRBV2 and TRBJ2-3; possible D gene TRBD1, 6 bases. V was cut by 7 bases and J by 2 bases, with 10 bases left in between. CDR1 is SNHLY and CDR2 is FYNNEI in the germline V gene. This CDR3 comprises 13 residues. The DNA of the CDR3 is TGTGCCAGCACTGGACAGTTCACAGATACGCAGTATTTT. This encodes CASTGQFTDTQYF.

Comment on this clonotype: A much more abundant neighbour one base away suggests this may be a read error. Lacking the conserved final phenylalanine or tryptophan, this CDR3 likely reflects a read error. The V call is TRBV20-1, the J call TRBJ2-7; D is ambiguous. Trimming took off 1 base at V and 2 bases at J, with 6 bases between the two ends. This CDR3 comprises 12 residues. Germline CDR1 and CDR2: DFQATT and SNEGSKA (reference sequence). The CDR3 sequence: CSARGVTYEQYL. The DNA of the CDR3 is TGCAGTGCTAGAGGGGTTACCTACGAGCAGTACTTA.

The chain recombines TRBV7-2 with TRBJ2-7; 12 nucleotides agree with TRBD2. Per germline, CDR1 SGHTA and CDR2 FQGNSA. Trimming at V came to 3 bases and at J to 5 bases, leaving 5 bases not matched to a gene. The CDR3 runs to 15 residues. The CDR3 bases are TGTGCCAGCAGCTTGCTAGCGGGAGGGATCGACGAGCAGTACTTC. Protein sequence: CASSLLAGGIDEQYF.

In its sample, this clonotype was seen a few times. The chain links TRBV28 to TRBJ2-3; 9 bases are shared with TRBD2. V dropped 6 bases and J dropped 1; count of bases not matched to a gene: 5. CDR1 is MDHEN and CDR2 is SYDVKM in the germline V gene. CDR3 length equals 15 residues. The DNA for the CDR3 is TGTGCCAGCAGGGTTAGCGGGAGCGGCACAGATACGCAGTATTTT. As protein: CASRVSGSGTDTQYF. Full variable domain (outside the CDR3, taken from reference TRBV28 and TRBJ2-3): DVKVTQSSRYLVKRTGEKVFLECVQDMDHENMFWYRQDPGLGLRLIYFSYDVKMKEKGDIPEGYSVSREKKERFSLILESASTNQTSMYLCASRVSGSGTDTQYFGPGTRLTVL.

There are a few counts of this clonotype. The J gene is TRBJ2-3, the V gene TRBV29-1; TRBD1 aligns across 9 bases. V was pared by 3 bases and J by 3 bases, with 10 bases of the junction left unmatched. Germline CDR1 and CDR2: SQVTM and ANQGSEA. The CDR3 runs 16 residues. The CDR3 bases are TGCAGCGTTGATGGGTCCGGGACAGGGTTTACAGATACGCAGTATTTT. Translating it yields CSVDGSGTGFTDTQYF.

This clonotype was detected a few times. V and J are TRBV29-1 and TRBJ1-1; no reliable D call. The CDR3 loop spans 13 amino acids. Germline V gene data show CDR1 as SQVTM and CDR2 as ANQGSEA. V lost 5 bases to trimming and J lost 0 bases, with 10 bases between them. CDR3 region: CSVFGQMNTEAFF. CDR3 DNA sequence: TGCAGCGTTTTCGGGCAGATGAACACTGAAGCTTTCTTT.

In its sample, this clonotype was seen many times. The gene calls are TRBV15 and TRBJ2-2, with TRBD1 matching over 10 bases. CDR3 size: 19 residues. J was trimmed by 7 bases and V by 0 bases; bases with no gene match: 14. From germline, CDR1 is LNHNV and CDR2 YYDKDF (reference sequence). This CDR3 reads CATSRDLGPVTGGSGELFF. The CDR3 DNA reads as TGTGCCACCAGCAGAGATCTGGGTCCCGTGACAGGGGGCAGCGGGGAGCTGTTTTTT. Full variable domain (remainder filled in from reference TRBV15 and TRBJ2-2): DAMVIQNPRYQVTQFGKPVTLSCSQTLNHNVMYWYQQKSSQAPKLLFHYYDKDFNNEADTPDNFQSRRPNTSFCFLDIRSPGLGDTAMYLCATSRDLGPVTGGSGELFFGEGSRLTVL.

This clonotype has a count of ten or more. The V and J genes are TRBV7-9 and TRBJ1-1; D perhaps matches TRBD1 (5 bases). The CDR3 is 15 amino acids. The germline V and J ends were trimmed by 6 bases and 5 bases, with 19 bases remaining between them. CDR1 and CDR2 from the germline V gene are SEHNR and FQNEAQ (reference sequence). For the CDR3, the DNA is TGTGCCAGCAGACCTCTCGGGGGAGGTGTGACTGAAGCTTTCTTT. Protein: CASRPLGGGVTEAFF.

A few counts support this clonotype. The chain employs TRBV7-8 and TRBJ2-7; D possibly uses TRBD1 or TRBD2 (5 bases each). Trimming cost V 4 bases and J 0 bases, with 16 bases left between them. This CDR3 is built from 16 residues. Germline CDR1 SGHVS, CDR2 FQNEAQ. The CDR3 loop reads CASSSVTGQNSYEQYF. The DNA for the CDR3 is TGTGCCAGCAGCTCAGTCACGGGGCAGAACTCCTACGAGCAGTACTTC.

This clonotype was detected ten times or more. The chain employs TRBV14 and TRBJ2-1; D unresolved. CDR3 length equals 13 residues. The V end lost 4 bases, the J end lost 4 bases, and 8 bases lay between the germline ends. Looked up from germline, CDR1 is SGHDN and CDR2 is FVKESK. The CDR3 loop reads CASSLELYNEQFF. The CDR3 coding sequence is TGTGCCAGCAGCCTAGAGCTTTACAATGAGCAGTTCTTC.

A word on this clonotype: The CDR3 does not end in the conserved phenylalanine or tryptophan, so this is likely a read error. The chain uses TRBV9 and TRBJ1-5, with 8 nucleotides matching TRBD1. Germline CDR1 SGDLS, CDR2 YYNGEE. CDR3 length: 15 residues. The CDR3 spells CASSVGAGGNQPQHL. CDR3 DNA: TGTGCCAGCAGCGTAGGGGCAGGGGGCAACCAGCCCCAGCATTTA.

There are many counts of this clonotype. The chain employs TRBV10-3 and TRBJ2-3; 7 bases fit TRBD1. CDR1 is ENHRY, CDR2 SYGVKD, per germline. This CDR3 is 14 amino acids long. With V trimmed by 4 bases and J by 5 bases, 6 bases remained unmatched. CDR3 in amino acids: CAISVTGLKDTQYF. The DNA of the CDR3 is TGTGCCATCAGTGTGACAGGGTTAAAAGATACGCAGTATTTT.

V usage is TRBV20-1 and J usage is TRBJ2-3; possible D gene TRBD2, 6 bases. The CDR3 is 15 residues long. With 4 bases removed from V and 0 bases from J, the gap between germline ends came to 14 bases. Per germline, CDR1 DFQATT and CDR2 SNEGSKA (reference sequence). CDR3 nucleotides: TGCAGTGCTATCGCGACTAGGACTAGCACAGATACGCAGTATTTT. Translated, it gives CSAIATRTSTDTQYF.

V and J are TRBV6-2 or TRBV6-3 and TRBJ2-2; D is perhaps TRBD1 or TRBD2 (6 bases each). V lost 4 bases and J 4 bases, leaving 10 bases between the germline ends. This CDR3 is built from 14 residues. Germline V gene data show CDR1 as MNHEY and CDR2 as SVGEGT. This chain's CDR3 is CASSWTAGTGELFF. The CDR3 region has the DNA TGTGCCAGCAGTTGGACAGCGGGCACCGGGGAGCTGTTTTTT.

The CDR3 sequence is CASRDRGAWETQYF. CDR3 in DNA: TGTGCCAGTAGAGACCGGGGGGCGTGGGAGACCCAGTACTTC. The chain recombines TRBV19 with TRBJ2-5, with a possible D match to TRBD2 (7 bases). Germline CDR1 reads LNHDA; CDR2 reads SQIVND (reference sequence). V gave up 6 bases and J gave up 5 bases, with 16 bases separating them. The CDR3 consists of 14 residues.

This clonotype was detected ten times or more. The chain combines TRBV18 with TRBJ2-7; D gene unclear. V was clipped by 5 bases and J by 2 bases, with 10 bases between them. The CDR3 spans 13 residues. Germline V gene sequence: CDR1 KGHSH, CDR2 LQKENI. As DNA, the CDR3 is TGTGCCAGCTCAGCAAGATCTACCTACGAGCAGTACTTC. Its translation is CASSARSTYEQYF.

The table lists this clonotype with many counts. The J gene is TRBJ2-3, the V gene TRBV20-1; 8 bases match TRBD2. The CDR3 is 15 residues long. After removal of 6 bases from V and 1 base from J, the junction contained 9 bases not matched to a gene. From germline, CDR1 is DFQATT and CDR2 SNEGSKA (reference sequence). The CDR3 nucleotides read TGCAGTGCAACTTTGCTACTAGCGGGCACAGATACGCAGTATTTT. Protein sequence: CSATLLLAGTDTQYF.

In this sample, this clonotype turned up many times. The J gene is TRBJ2-2, the V gene TRBV28, with D maybe TRBD2 (5 bases). The length of the CDR3 is 12 residues. Germline values: CDR1 MDHEN, CDR2 SYDVKM. The V end was cut by 8 bases, the J end by 5 bases, with 9 bases between. CDR3 in DNA: TGTGCCAGCGGGAGAATAACCGGGGAGCTGTTTTTT. Protein sequence: CASGRITGELFF.

This clonotype was counted a few times. The chain has TRBV5-4 and TRBJ1-6, with a tentative D call TRBD1 (6 bases). V gave up 4 bases and J gave up 6 bases, with 14 bases separating them. The CDR3 runs to 15 residues. CDR1 SGHNT and CDR2 YYREEE come from the germline V gene (reference sequence). The CDR3 DNA follows: TGTGCCAGCAGCCTCGTAGGACAGACTAATTCACCCCTCCACTTT. Protein product: CASSLVGQTNSPLHF.

This clonotype was counted many times. This chain joins TRBV5-6 and TRBJ2-5, with D tentatively TRBD1 (5 bases). This CDR3 comprises 14 residues. The ends were cut back, 1 base at V and 5 bases at J, with 12 bases in the middle. The germline V gene encodes CDR1 SGHDT and CDR2 YYEEEE. Here the CDR3 DNA reads TGTGCCAGCAGCTTGATTGGGGCCGGGGAGACCCAGTACTTC. Amino acid sequence: CASSLIGAGETQYF.

For the CDR3, the DNA is TGCAGTGCTAGAGATTTGCAGGGGGCTGATACGCAGTATTTT. Protein: CSARDLQGADTQYF. J is TRBJ2-3 and V is TRBV20-1, with 8 bases that match TRBD1. The CDR3 is 14 residues long. In germline, CDR1 is DFQATT, CDR2 SNEGSKA (reference sequence). V trimming: 0 bases; J trimming: 6 bases; junction bases outside the gene matches: 5.

Concerning this clonotype itself: A single base separates this from a much larger clone, so it may be a read error. V gene TRBV6-5 combines with J gene TRBJ2-5, with D perhaps TRBD1 or TRBD2 (6 bases each). Trimming removed 6 bases from V and 3 bases from J, with 11 bases in between. The CDR3 totals 13 residues. Germline CDR1 reads MNHEY; CDR2 reads SVGAGI. Here the CDR3 reads CASREGGKETQYF. In DNA form, the CDR3 reads TGTGCCAGCAGGGAAGGGGGGAAAGAGACCCAGTACTTC.

This rearrangement joins TRBV12-3 or TRBV12-4 to TRBJ2-2; 13 bases align to TRBD2. The CDR3 runs 16 residues. J lost 5 bases, V lost 6 bases, and 6 bases had no gene match. The CDR3 DNA reads TGTGCCAGCAGCCCTAGACTAGCGGGAGGTACCGGGGAGCTGTTTTTT. It yields the protein CASSPRLAGGTGELFF.

This clonotype was counted only a few times. The chain is built from TRBV6-6 and TRBJ2-5; D uncertain. V dropped 9 bases and J dropped 0 bases, with 14 bases sitting between them. The CDR3 extends over 14 amino acids. CDR1 and CDR2 from the germline V gene are MNHNY and SVGAGI (reference sequence). CDR3 residues: CASTMSLNQETQYF. The CDR3 bases are TGTGCCAGTACCATGTCCCTCAACCAAGAGACCCAGTACTTC.